The clone carrying this T cell receptor (beta chain) is a singleton in its sample. In the source study's methods: Nucleated cell number was recorded as an estimate derived from reference gene primer amplification. The repertoire was sequenced with immunoSEQ multiplex PCR; TCRdb's copy has only in-frame clones and lacks some. That table gives V, J and clone size, and the DNA gave D and trimming. The sample lists nearly 350,000 clones, around nine tenths occurring once. This entry comes from a study of blood T cell repertoires in COVID-19. The J segment lost 7 bases and the V segment lost 3 bases, leaving 1 base of the junction unmatched. This CDR3 is built from 12 residues. The germline gives CDR1 SEHNR, CDR2 FQNEAQ (reference sequence).

Input material: peripheral blood. The rearrangement links TRBV7-9 to TRBJ1-1; 8 bases fit TRBD1. The TCR was taken from a woman between 18 and 29 years old who had recovered from COVID-19. As DNA, the CDR3 is TGTGCCAGCAGCTTGACAGGGGTTGAAGCTTTCTTT. Translated: CASSLTGVEAFF.